These T cell receptor beta chains were read from a single sample in a study of identical twins. TCRdb re-called the 5' RACE reads through MiXCR, storing one row per CDR3 protein. This table has 350,000 or so distinct CDR3 sequences, roughly 10% appearing once. The source material was naive T cells sorted from blood. The receptors originated from a woman between 45 and 65 years old in good health. CDR3s include the opening cysteine and the closing phenylalanine or tryptophan. The order of the fields is J gene, V gene, CDR3 protein.

TRBJ2-3	TRBV28	CASSSHAGGADTQYF
TRBJ2-4	TRBV12-3/TRBV12-4	CASGSGEGNIQYF
TRBJ2-4	TRBV12-3/TRBV12-4	CASSLQQGAKNIQYF
TRBJ2-1	TRBV24-1	CATSGTSGLSSYNEQFF
TRBJ1-1	TRBV5-1	CASSLGEGMNTEAFF
TRBJ2-7	TRBV4-1	CASSQDGTGTLSYEQYF
TRBJ2-3	TRBV4-1	CATSTRETTDTQYF
TRBJ1-2	TRBV27	CASSSGTVPYGYTF
TRBJ1-1	TRBV19	CASGQGTGTEAFF
TRBJ2-3	TRBV6-5	CASSYSSSGRDLDTQYF
TRBJ2-7	TRBV5-1	CASRPSPDSYEQYF
TRBJ1-2	TRBV6-1	CASSGGGWGYTF
TRBJ1-2	TRBV29-1	CSGQGTNYGYTF
TRBJ2-7	TRBV27	CASSFGGDEQYF
TRBJ2-1	TRBV24-1	CATAGTGLNEQFF
TRBJ2-1	TRBV15	CATSRVGLAINNEQFF
TRBJ2-2	TRBV20-1	CSARDDQRDNTGELFF
TRBJ2-2	TRBV12-3/TRBV12-4	CASSWHGLAGPTNTGELFF
TRBJ2-1	TRBV12-5	CASGLAPGTRAHGEQFF
TRBJ2-3	TRBV24-1	CATSRDSLTDTQYF
TRBJ1-1	TRBV30	CAWSVQFNTEAFF
TRBJ1-1	TRBV7-9	CASSFGGSDTEAFF
TRBJ2-1	TRBV6-1	CASNLAGGNEQFF
TRBJ2-5	TRBV5-1	CASSLVSTAQETQYF
TRBJ2-1	TRBV27	CASSLLGLAGGPGDEQFF
TRBJ2-1	TRBV11-2	CASSLRRAAYNEQFF
TRBJ2-3	TRBV3-1	CASSRDYTTDTQYF
TRBJ2-3	TRBV10-3	CAIRTPQREGQDTQYF
TRBJ2-1	TRBV11-2	CASSLSGAVNEQFF
TRBJ2-7	TRBV12-3/TRBV12-4	CASSPSRLVSEQYF
TRBJ2-1	TRBV2	CASREQTSGEQFF
TRBJ2-7	TRBV7-9	CASSPRVNIYEQYF
TRBJ2-3	TRBV6-4	CASSDSLGGGTDTQYF
TRBJ2-1	TRBV20-1	CSAAPRGGGYNEQFF
TRBJ2-1	TRBV29-1	CSVADRGYNEQFF
TRBJ2-5	TRBV12-3/TRBV12-4	CASSPGTAAQETQYF
TRBJ2-7	TRBV4-2	CASSQVGQGTYEQYF
TRBJ2-1	TRBV2	CASSVGPLTSGRIHEQFF
TRBJ2-5	TRBV24-1	CATSEYGQLQETQYF
TRBJ1-2	TRBV6-2/TRBV6-3	CASRSDSRGYTF
TRBJ2-2	TRBV5-1	CASRLESNTGELFF
TRBJ2-5	TRBV20-1	CSAVRASGNQETQYF